The sequence of this TCR beta chain was determined in a study of blood T cells in healthy people across ages. Then a second PCR, running about 6 to 12 cycles, was carried out with a sample-barcoded 5' primer and a J-beta primer mix. Using its own MiXCR run on the 5' RACE reads, TCRdb lists one record per CDR3 protein. The profile shows over 300,000 distinct CDR3 sequences, roughly half of them singletons. The CDR3 runs to 15 residues. The V segment lost 3 bases and the J segment 2 bases; nucleotides outside the gene matches: 3. Sequencing was performed on blood. This sequence joins TRBV12-3 or TRBV12-4 and TRBJ2-1; TRBD2 agrees at 8 bases. This receptor was obtained from a man aged 55-75 years in good health. CDR3 sequence (DNA): TGTGCCAGCAGTTTGGAGCGGGGGCCCTACAATGAGCAGTTCTTC. It codes for CASSLERGPYNEQFF.